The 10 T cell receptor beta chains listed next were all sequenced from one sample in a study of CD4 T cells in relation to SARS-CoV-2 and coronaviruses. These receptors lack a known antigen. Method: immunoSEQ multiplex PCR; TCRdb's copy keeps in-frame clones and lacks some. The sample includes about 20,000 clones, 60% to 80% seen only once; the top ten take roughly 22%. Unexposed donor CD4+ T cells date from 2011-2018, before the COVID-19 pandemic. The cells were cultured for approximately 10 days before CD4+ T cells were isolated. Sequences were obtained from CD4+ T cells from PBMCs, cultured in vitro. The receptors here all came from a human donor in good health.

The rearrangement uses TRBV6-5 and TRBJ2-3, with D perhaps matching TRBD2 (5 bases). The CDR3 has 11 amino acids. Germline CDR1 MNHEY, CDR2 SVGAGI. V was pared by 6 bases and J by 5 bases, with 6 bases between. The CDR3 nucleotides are TGTGCCAGCAGACGGGGAGATACGCAGTATTTT. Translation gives CASRRGDTQYF.

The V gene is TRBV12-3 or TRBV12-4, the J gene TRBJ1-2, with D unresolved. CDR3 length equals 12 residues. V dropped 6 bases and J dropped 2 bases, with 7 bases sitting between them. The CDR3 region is CASRAINYGYTF. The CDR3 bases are TGTGCCAGCAGGGCGATAAACTATGGCTACACCTTC.

The CDR3 is CASSRGLAGNYEQYF. CDR3 nucleotides: TGTGCCAGCAGCCGGGGACTAGCGGGGAACTACGAGCAGTACTTC. V is TRBV3-1 (or the pseudogene TRBV3-2) and J is TRBJ2-7; TRBD2 matches 13 bases. This CDR3 has 15 residues. Germline CDR1 is LGHDT and CDR2 is YNNKEL (reference sequence). V lost 4 bases and J lost 3; bases outside the gene matches: 3.

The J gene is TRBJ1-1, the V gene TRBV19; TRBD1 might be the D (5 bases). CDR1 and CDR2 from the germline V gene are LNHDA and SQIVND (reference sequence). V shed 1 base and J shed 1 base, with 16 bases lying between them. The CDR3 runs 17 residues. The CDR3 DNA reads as TGTGCCAGTAGTATAGTTGTGCAGGGTGCCCCGAACACTGAAGCTTTCTTT. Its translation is CASSIVVQGAPNTEAFF.

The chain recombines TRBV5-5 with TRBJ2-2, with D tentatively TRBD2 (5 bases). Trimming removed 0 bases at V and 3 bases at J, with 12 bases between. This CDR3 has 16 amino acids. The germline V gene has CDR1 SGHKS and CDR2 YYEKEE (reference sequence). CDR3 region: CASSLVATTDTGELFF. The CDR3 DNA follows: TGTGCCAGCAGCTTGGTAGCGACAACGGACACCGGGGAGCTGTTTTTT.

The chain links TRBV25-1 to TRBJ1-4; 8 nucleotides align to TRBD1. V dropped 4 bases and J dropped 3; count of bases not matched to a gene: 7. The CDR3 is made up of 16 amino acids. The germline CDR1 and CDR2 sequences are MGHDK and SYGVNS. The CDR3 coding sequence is TGTGCCAGCAGTGGGAACGACAGGGGATCTAATGAAAAACTGTTTTTT. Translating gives CASSGNDRGSNEKLFF.

The CDR3 nucleotides read TGTGCTAGTGGTTTGGACTTAGGGACACACGAGCAGTACTTC. Translated, it gives CASGLDLGTHEQYF. The chain links TRBV12-5 to TRBJ2-7; possibly TRBD1 for D (6 bases). The germline CDR1 and CDR2 sequences are LGHNT and FRNRAP. CDR3 length: 14 amino acids. Deletions cut 1 base from V and 5 bases from J, with 12 bases between.

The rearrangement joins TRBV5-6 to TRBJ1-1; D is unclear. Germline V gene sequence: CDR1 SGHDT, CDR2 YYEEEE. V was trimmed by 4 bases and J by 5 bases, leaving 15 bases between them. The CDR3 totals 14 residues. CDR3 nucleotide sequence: TGTGCCAGCAGCATCGTCAGGAGGGTGACTGAAGCTTTCTTT. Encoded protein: CASSIVRRVTEAFF. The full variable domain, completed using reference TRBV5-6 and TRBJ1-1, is DAGVTQSPTHLIKTRGQQVTLRCSPKSGHDTVSWYQQALGQGPQFIFQYYEEEERQRGNFPDRFSGHQFPNYSSELNVNALLLGDSALYLCASSIVRRVTEAFFGQGTRLTVV.

The CDR3 DNA reads as TGCGCCAGCAGCCAAGGTCCAGGGAATCAGCCCCAGCATTTT. This codes for CASSQGPGNQPQHF. V and J are TRBV4-1 and TRBJ1-5, with D perhaps TRBD1 (5 bases). CDR3 size: 14 residues. The germline gives CDR1 MGHRA, CDR2 YSYEKL. Deletions cut 1 base from V and 4 bases from J, with 8 bases between.

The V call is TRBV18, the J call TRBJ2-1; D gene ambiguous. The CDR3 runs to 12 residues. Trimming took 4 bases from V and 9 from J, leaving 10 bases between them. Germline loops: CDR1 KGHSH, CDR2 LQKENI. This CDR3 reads CASSQGRSEQFF. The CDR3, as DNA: TGTGCCAGCTCACAGGGTAGGAGTGAGCAGTTCTTC.